This TCR beta chain was found in a study of Graves' ophthalmopathy and Graves' hyperthyroidism (dated by TCRdb to the late 2010s). Some background on the complete study: Peripheral blood was collected at initial diagnosis, before any treatment. The study used signatures of the TCR beta repertoire to tell Graves' ophthalmopathy apart from Graves' hyperthyroidism and to predict which patients would progress to ophthalmopathy. In total, some 140 blood samples were TCR-sequenced: around 42 ophthalmopathy, under 80 hyperthyroidism and some 17 hyperthyroidism-to-ophthalmopathy patients. To explore V-J signatures that separate ophthalmopathy from hyperthyroidism, a discovery set of about a hundred patients was enrolled, consisting of about 45 with ophthalmopathy and under 65 with stable hyperthyroidism. The independent validation cohort included approximately 19 hyperthyroidism patients plus 17 patients who later progressed from hyperthyroidism to ophthalmopathy. In a handful of hyperthyroidism patients, the T-cell repertoire of thyroid tissue was compared with the T-cell repertoire of blood. Once sampling was done, hyperthyroidism patients were given methimazole at a starting dose of 30 mg daily, while ophthalmopathy patients were given high-dose intravenous methylprednisolone. The 75 to 100 discovery patients were divided at random into training and test sets in a 7:3 ratio.

The CDR1 and CDR2 encoded by the germline V gene are SGHAT and FQNNGV. Including cysteine and phenylalanine, the CDR3 has 15 amino acids. Just the 45-base CDR3 DNA is kept, in frame starting at base 1. Trimming at the junction amounts to 3 bases on V and 4 bases on J, and the germline ends lie 15 bases apart. This clonotype has only a few counts. What this receptor recognizes is not known. No per-base quality is available; no much larger clone lies one base away. Hyperthyroidism was considered stable if no progression to ophthalmopathy occurred within 18 months of follow-up. Patients with hyperthyroidism were aged 18 to 65 years, had been newly diagnosed, and had a disease duration of less than 2 months. Anyone with other autoimmune diseases, uncontrolled infections, pregnancy or lactation was excluded from the study. Diagnosis was based on clinical symptoms, serum thyroxine, TRAb, thyroid ultrasound and orbital computed tomography. Using Ficoll-Paque density gradient centrifugation, PBMCs were isolated from approximately 11 ml of fresh peripheral blood. Trizol reagent was used to extract the total RNA, and its quality was then checked on an Agilent 2100 Bioanalyzer.

General conclusions and limits of the study: In validation, the model predicted ophthalmopathy progression with nearly 71% sensitivity and around 72% specificity; 12 predicted patients were CT-confirmed with GO in a median of around 6 months. No statistical method was used to predetermine the sample size, and group allocation was not hidden from the investigators. In cross-validation, the 13-signature model distinguished ophthalmopathy from stable hyperthyroidism with 87.88% sensitivity and 81% to 82% specificity, while in the test set the corresponding values were about 79% and 69%. Most expanded thyroid clonotypes with frequency above 0.001 were also detected in blood, suggesting blood repertoires may reflect the thyroid immune response.

For repertoire sequencing, the TCR beta CDR3 regions were amplified from RNA transcripts. A first-round RT-PCR used HTBI primers with the Qiagen OneStep RT-PCR kit, followed by a second-round multiplex PCR, size selection and purification. Libraries were sequenced paired-end with 100 bp reads on an Illumina HiSeq2000. Per the original workflow: Reads were processed with SOAPnuke, discarding reads with adapters, uncalled bases, mean Phred below 15, or no exact constant-primer or identifier match. COPE v1.2.5 was used to merge high-quality paired reads. Each unique nucleotide sequence was treated as a clonotype, and MiTCR v1.1 was used to align the clonotypes to the IMGT TRB V, D and J references. The analysis was limited to V-J combinations with a frequency above 0.0001, which together covered over 99% of the repertoires. A TCR clonal expansion and chaos score per V-J combination was defined as the ratio of F50 clonal expansion to chaos observed in the TCRdist matrix. Welch's t-statistics and random forest were used to reduce the features to some 13 V-J combinations, which were then used as input to a naive Bayes classifier. Thyroid-blood repertoire similarity was quantified with the Morisita-Horn index. The public reads were run again by TCRdb, first through fastp at Q25 and then through MiXCR, and only productive beta chains were kept. For every CDR3 protein sequence, its rows merge into one entry that carries the most common genes and DNA. TCRdb, not the original authors, processed these V and J calls. In all, the sample holds hundreds of thousands of distinct CDR3 sequences, and 22% of those were seen once. The ten largest clonotypes hold roughly 7.4% of the sample.

The chain uses TRBV11-2 and TRBJ1-1; possibly the D gene is TRBD1, per 5 matching bases. The receptor was derived from a woman aged 18-29 years with stable Graves' hyperthyroidism. Some clones in this sample may be carry-over from other donors' samples. Donor details come from another sample of the same person, matched by shared clones. Sequencing was performed on peripheral blood. In nucleotides, the sequence is TGTGCCAGCAGCTTCCACGATGGGGGAAGCACTGAAGCTTTCTTT. Its coded protein is CASSFHDGGSTEAFF. The entire variable domain, with the stretches around the CDR3 drawn from the reference TRBV11-2 and TRBJ1-1 proteins, is EAGVAQSPRYKIIEKRQSVAFWCNPISGHATLYWYQQILGQGPKLLIQFQNNGVVDDSQLPKDRFSAERLKGVDSTLKIQPAKLEDSAVYLCASSFHDGGSTEAFFGQGTRLTVV.